The entry below describes one T cell receptor (beta chain). The data were obtained in a study of shared T cell receptors in the human thymus. Per the germline V gene, CDR1 is SGHVS and CDR2 is FNYEAQ. This CDR3 is built from 17 residues. Unmatched junction bases numbered 9, after V lost 6 bases and J lost 0 bases. Repertoires were generated with immunoSEQ multiplex PCR, while TCRdb's copy carries only in-frame clones and drops some. The table has a few hundred thousand clones, approximately 95% seen once. The receptor was isolated from a human donor. The V gene is TRBV7-6, the J gene TRBJ1-1; 11 nucleotides align to TRBD1. The sample comprised thymocytes. CDR3 coding DNA: TGTGCCAGCAGAGACAGGACAGGGGGCCCTATGAACACTGAAGCTTTCTTT. Encoded protein: CASRDRTGGPMNTEAFF.